This T cell receptor (beta chain) appears in the sequencing data of a study of CXCR3-negative and CXCR3-positive naive CD8 T cells. Study observations and caveats: The naive subsets expressed comparable surface CD5, and the authors inferred TCR strength from TRB CDR3 properties. Naive cells that were CXCR3-positive had more hydrophobic TRB CDR3s (compared with CXCR3-negative naive cells).

Per CD8+ T cell subset, triplicate sorts of 300,000 or so cells each were done. Note on this clonotype: Its antigen is still unknown.

UMI-labeled 5' RACE TRB cDNA libraries were prepared from the cells. Using the 5' RACE reads, TCRdb records one entry per CDR3 protein without DNA. Listed are 75,000 to 95,000 distinct CDR3 sequences; 1.1% falls within the top ten. Sequencing was performed on naive CXCR3- CD8+ T cells from blood. Subset denoted: CD45RO-CCR7+CD27+CD95- naive CD8+ T cells lacking CXCR3 (TNR3-). The clonotype originates from a human donor in good health. Some clones in this sample may be carry-over from other donors' samples.

This chain's CDR3 is CSVLTSGRAVTDTQYF. The V call is TRBV29-1, the J call TRBJ2-3; TCRdb returns TRBD2, unconfirmable since there is no DNA. The CDR3 spans 16 residues. CDR1 is SQVTM, CDR2 ANQGSEA, per germline.